The following is a T cell receptor beta chain sequence with its context. Its target is not known. This sample was taken from a study of cytomegalovirus exposure and HLA in healthy donors. V was shortened by 5 bases and J by 2 bases, with 12 bases between the two germline ends. The CDR3 has 14 residues. Looked up from germline, CDR1 is MGHRA and CDR2 is YSYEKL. Amplification used 60 Vbeta primers and 13 Jbeta primers. Generated by immunoSEQ multiplex PCR, the TCRdb table keeps only in-frame clones and is missing some. The sample holds about 160,000 clones, approximately 88% seen once. Study-level results: Overall, 164 TCR beta chains were annotated as cytomegalovirus-associated. Highly shared sequence variants in one cluster were likely a sequencing artifact. HLA alleles were associated with fewer than 20,000 TCR beta sequences in a later analysis at 0.05 false discovery rate. As immune exposure information, only CMV serostatus was available.

The sequence was obtained from a man between 25 and 39 years old in good health and CMV-seronegative. The genes are TRBV4-1 and TRBJ2-5; D is possibly TRBD1 (6 bases). The sequencing input was PBMCs. The CDR3 sequence is CASSYRQAQETQYF. The CDR3 DNA sequence: TGCGCCAGCAGCTATCGACAGGCTCAAGAGACCCAGTACTTC.